What follows is one T cell receptor (beta chain) and its context. What it binds is not known. This record comes from a study of T cell repertoires and HLA-DP antigens. Study overall: Transduced HeLa cells presented HLA-DP to CD4+ T cells.

Study-wide results and caveats: Pre-culture clonality, about 0.042, was far below sorted CD137+ clonality of around 0.39.

The CDR3 has 14 amino acids. Unmatched junction bases numbered 9, after V lost 7 bases and J lost 4 bases. Germline V gene sequence: CDR1 MNHEY, CDR2 SVGAGI. Primers targeted 54 TRBV and 13 TRBJ segments. TCRdb's table, derived via immunoSEQ multiplex PCR, lists solely in-frame clones and lacks some. The table includes some 89,000 clones, around nine tenths detected once. The clonotype was recovered from a man in his fifties in good health and CMV-seronegative. The sequenced sample was CD4+ T cells from PBMCs. This sequence joins TRBV6-5 and TRBJ1-2, with TRBD1 matching over 7 bases. The CDR3 here is CASKETGAGYGYTF. In DNA, the CDR3 is TGTGCCAGCAAGGAAACAGGGGCTGGCTATGGCTACACCTTC.